This T cell receptor beta chain emerged from a study of monozygotic twins with inflammatory bowel disease. The template-switching step introduced UMIs that carried a 6-nucleotide sample barcode. TCRdb reprocessed the 5' RACE reads and stores each CDR3 protein as one record, lacking DNA. The sample has approximately 390,000 distinct CDR3 sequences. The germline CDR1 and CDR2 sequences are SGHTA and FQGNSA. This CDR3 is 15 amino acids long. Sequenced input: blood. This TCR was sampled from a human donor with ulcerative colitis or Crohn's disease, or a healthy co-twin of an affected twin (not recorded which). V usage is TRBV7-2 and J usage is TRBJ1-1. The CDR3: CASSLRGRLTTEAFF.